This T cell receptor (beta chain) was documented in a study of blood T cells in healthy people across ages (dated by TCRdb to 2014 to 2015). In the study overall: In model experiments, template switching captured about one uniquely barcoded TCR beta cDNA molecule for every two T cells. The study analyzed two additional independent replicas of 1 million unique cDNA reads from the same blood draw for two donors, one aged 18 to 29 and one aged 80 or older. To track age-related changes in TCR beta repertoire diversity, the study relied on deep sequencing normalized with unique cDNA molecular identifiers. To avoid experimental bias, donors of different ages were randomly spread across the sequencing lanes. Donors were grouped into four age groups: young (average approximately 15 years), middle-aged (about 40), aged (62) and long-lived (around 82).

A remark on this clonotype: Its antigen remains undetermined. No much larger clonotype is one base removed from it; base qualities were not supplied.

The library was made by 5' RACE. A second PCR of roughly 6 to 11 cycles was run with a J-beta primer mix and a sample-barcoded 5' primer. A template-switch 5' adaptor carrying 12 random nucleotides introduced a unique molecular identifier onto each TCR beta cDNA molecule. At least 2.5 million CDR3-containing paired-end reads were obtained from each sample. The Mint cDNA synthesis kit, primed by a TRBC-specific oligonucleotide, was used to synthesize first-strand cDNA from all RNA. Following uracil-DNA glycosylase treatment, a first 18-cycle PCR with universal primers M1SS and BC2_uni_R was performed on all cDNA. The authors' analysis ran thus. For normalization, 1 million high-quality reads were randomly selected from each sample, with every read carrying a distinct molecular identifier. Instead of being binned into consensus sequences, reads that shared molecular identifiers were thrown out. MiTCR, run with a Q25 quality threshold and the strictest error-elimination algorithm, handled CDR3 identification, clonotype clustering and error correction. A nonparametric unseen species model with Euler transformation was used to estimate a lower bound on total TCR beta diversity. The public reads were run again by TCRdb, first through fastp at Q25 and then through MiXCR, and only productive beta chains were kept. Every entry covers one CDR3 protein and lists the most common genes and DNA from its rows. TCRdb's processing, not the authors', yielded these V and J calls. This sample is represented by 1,800,000 or so distinct CDR3 sequences; approximately 40% of them were singletons. In total, the top ten clones hold 20% to 25% of the sample.

Here is what the overall study found, with its caveats: Since profiling was done on bulk unsorted PBMCs, naive and antigen-experienced compartments could not be conclusively compared. There was a strong correlation between observed TCR beta diversity and the percentage of naive T cells measured by flow cytometry. As age increased, observed TCR beta diversity per million T cells dropped in a roughly linear way, and a significant reduction was already evident by age roughly 40. Because donor CMV infection status was unknown, age-related changes in expanded clonotypes were potentially confounded. Estimates of total diversity based on one million sequenced T cells were considered lower bounds and underestimates. Compared with the aged group, more naive CD4+ T cells, fewer expanded clones and increased TCR diversity were shown by the long-lived group, suggesting age selection.

Systemically healthy Caucasian individuals from Russia, 39 in total and aged about 6 to 95 years, were included as donors. About 9.6 milliliters of peripheral blood were collected from each donor into EDTA-treated Vacutainer tubes. Ficoll-Paque density-gradient centrifugation was used to isolate PBMCs, with at least 7 million per sample. Total RNA, at least 6 micrograms per sample, was extracted from PBMCs with Trizol reagent. Naive CD45RAhigh/CD27high T cell percentages were measured by flow cytometry on a PBMC aliquot from every donor. The V end gives up 4 bases and the J end 0 bases, leaving 8 bases in the junction not matched to a gene. Its CDR3 holds 16 amino acids, cysteine through phenylalanine. The DNA shown is the 48-base CDR3, in frame from base 1. CDR1 and CDR2, looked up from the germline V gene, are SNHLY and FYNNEI.

Sequenced material: blood. Recombination linked TRBV2 to TRBJ1-2, and 7 junction bases match TRBD1. The TCR sequence derives from a human donor in good health. The nucleotide sequence reads TGTGCCAGCAGTGCCCGACGGGACAGCACTAACTATGGCTACACCTTC. The encoded protein is CASSARRDSTNYGYTF.